This T cell receptor (beta chain) comes out of a study of neoadjuvant anti-PD-1 for oral cavity cancer. Study-wide findings and caveats: Higher pretreatment Treg/Th17 ratios tracked higher pretreatment blood clonality.

The method was immunoSEQ multiplex PCR; TCRdb's version includes in-frame clones alone and lacks a portion of them. This table has 16,000 or so clones, roughly three fifths appearing once. Germline V CDR1 and CDR2: SNHLY, FYNNEI. The CDR3 sequence is 14 residues long. Trimming left V 7 bases short and J 7 bases short, with 17 bases between. Concerning this clone itself: Its cognate antigen is unknown.

This TCR came from a person aged 35-79 years with oral cavity squamous cell carcinoma. The starting material was PBMCs, obtained before nivolumab (anti-PD-1) treatment. V gene TRBV2 combines with J gene TRBJ1-3, with D maybe TRBD1 (5 bases). CDR3 protein: CASNPSVGGNTIYF. The CDR3, as DNA: TGTGCCAGCAATCCCTCAGTGGGGGGGAACACCATATATTTT. The full variable domain, completed using reference TRBV2 and TRBJ1-3, is EPEVTQTPSHQVTQMGQEVILRCVPISNHLYFYWYRQILGQKVEFLVSFYNNEISEKSEIFDDQFSVERPDGSNFTLKIRSTKLEDSAMYFCASNPSVGGNTIYFGEGSWLTVV.